These T cell receptor beta chains were read from a single sample in a study of T cells in localized non-small cell lung cancer. Profiling relied on immunoSEQ multiplex PCR, and the TCRdb table lists in-frame clones only, not all of them. Of tens of thousands of clones listed, roughly 81% are singletons. Material: peripheral blood, obtained before any cancer treatment. Every receptor here comes from a female donor older than 55 with stage I lung adenocarcinoma. CDR3s include the opening cysteine and the closing phenylalanine or tryptophan. Fields, in order: D gene, J gene, clone size, V gene, CDR3 protein, CDR3 DNA. A D gene is named only where the DNA matches it firmly. Expanded clones are given a class, and other clones once, few, many or no size at all.

- | TRBJ1-2 | - | TRBV27 | CASSLSRDTYGYTF | TGTGCCAGCAGTTTATCCAGGGATACCTATGGCTACACCTTC
TRBD1 | TRBJ1-1 | - | TRBV5-6 | CASTRKGTGGGTEAFF | TGTGCCAGCACCCGGAAAGGGACAGGGGGCGGCACTGAAGCTTTCTTT
TRBD1 | TRBJ1-2 | - | TRBV7-3 | CASSWTGVLGRYGYTF | TGTGCCAGCAGCTGGACAGGAGTGTTGGGTCGGTATGGCTACACCTTC
TRBD1 | TRBJ1-4 | - | TRBV6-5 | CASSHKTGPNEKLFF | TGTGCCAGCAGTCATAAGACAGGGCCTAATGAAAAACTGTTTTTT
TRBD2 | TRBJ2-5 | - | TRBV15 | CATRKLASETQYF | TGTGCCACCAGAAAACTAGCGTCGGAGACCCAGTACTTC
TRBD2 | TRBJ2-1 | - | TRBV11-2 | CASSLNRLAGVDEQFF | TGTGCCAGCAGCTTAAATCGACTAGCGGGGGTCGATGAGCAGTTCTTC
TRBD1 | TRBJ2-4 | - | TRBV28 | CASSLGGTGRNIQYF | TGTGCCAGCAGTTTAGGCGGGACAGGTAGAAACATTCAGTACTTC
- | TRBJ1-1 | - | TRBV7-9 | CASTYSLSVNTEAFF | TGTGCCAGCACTTATTCCCTATCGGTGAACACTGAAGCTTTCTTT
TRBD2 | TRBJ2-2 | - | TRBV18 | CASSPTSGRTGELFF | TGTGCCAGCTCACCAACTAGCGGGAGAACCGGGGAGCTGTTTTTT
- | TRBJ1-1 | - | TRBV7-8 | CASSELTEAFF | TGTGCCAGCAGCGAACTTACTGAAGCTTTCTTT
- | TRBJ2-1 | - | TRBV6-5 | CASSYSRSSNEQFF | TGTGCCAGCAGTTACTCGCGGAGCTCGAATGAGCAGTTCTTC
TRBD1 | TRBJ1-4 | few | TRBV2 | CASNRGVTTNEKLFF | TGTGCCAGCAACAGGGGGGTTACAACTAATGAAAAACTGTTTTTT
TRBD1 | TRBJ2-3 | - | TRBV25-1 | CASKSGQKKTDTQYF | TGTGCCAGCAAGTCGGGACAGAAAAAAACAGATACGCAGTATTTT
- | TRBJ2-1 | - | TRBV11-3 | CASSALDGTQFF | TGTGCCAGCAGCGCCTTGGACGGAACGCAGTTCTTC
TRBD1 | TRBJ2-1 | - | TRBV5-1 | CASTGTGRNEQFF | TGCGCCAGCACAGGGACAGGGAGGAATGAGCAGTTCTTC
- | TRBJ2-7 | - | TRBV5-5 | CASSFMGVEQYF | TGTGCCAGCAGCTTTATGGGGGTCGAGCAGTACTTC
TRBD1 | TRBJ2-7 | - | TRBV6-5 | CASRRDRAYEQYF | TGTGCCAGCAGACGGGACAGAGCCTACGAGCAGTACTTC
TRBD1 | TRBJ2-1 | few | TRBV29-1 | CSVVRRQGAGEQFF | TGCAGCGTTGTCAGGAGACAGGGGGCGGGTGAGCAGTTCTTC
- | TRBJ1-4 | - | TRBV4-1 | CASSLFEREEKLFF | TGCGCCAGCAGCCTCTTTGAGAGGGAAGAAAAACTGTTTTTT
- | TRBJ1-1 | - | TRBV5-4 | CASSLYRGVTLANTEAFF | TGTGCCAGCAGCCTATACAGAGGAGTGACACTGGCGAACACTGAAGCTTTCTTT
- | TRBJ1-5 | once | TRBV4-1 | CASSQGLSGSNQPQHF | TGCGCCAGCAGCCAAGGGCTAAGTGGGAGCAATCAGCCCCAGCATTTT
TRBD2 | TRBJ2-1 | - | TRBV5-6 | CASSPSSGSNEQFF | TGTGCCAGCAGCCCGTCTAGCGGGAGCAATGAGCAGTTCTTC
TRBD1 | TRBJ2-7 | - | TRBV4-1 | CASSQDNRGQGPSEQYF | TGCGCCAGCAGCCAAGACAACCGCGGACAGGGGCCTTCTGAGCAGTACTTC
- | TRBJ2-7 | - | TRBV18 | CASSPQQGPYEQYF | TGTGCCAGCTCACCTCAACAGGGACCCTACGAGCAGTACTTC
TRBD2 | TRBJ2-1 | - | TRBV7-2 | CASRRTSGPVDEQFF | TGTGCCAGCAGACGGACTAGCGGGCCTGTGGATGAGCAGTTCTTC
- | TRBJ1-6 | - | TRBV27 | CASSLPQTVGASPLHF | TGTGCCAGCAGTTTACCCCAGACAGTCGGGGCTTCACCCCTCCACTTT
TRBD1 | TRBJ2-1 | few | TRBV19 | CASRKDRGSYNEQFF | TGTGCCAGTAGGAAGGACAGGGGGTCCTACAATGAGCAGTTCTTC
- | TRBJ1-1 | - | TRBV18 | CASSSNTGNTEAFF | TGTGCCAGCTCCTCCAATACAGGGAACACTGAAGCTTTCTTT
- | TRBJ2-3 | once | TRBV5-6 | CASSPPTKGTDTQYF | TGTGCCAGCAGCCCTCCGACTAAGGGCACAGATACGCAGTATTTT
- | TRBJ1-1 | - | TRBV7-9 | CASSLNSNTEAFF | TGTGCCAGCAGCTTAAATTCGAACACTGAAGCTTTCTTT
- | TRBJ2-3 | - | TRBV6-6 | CASTSRGATDTQYF | TGTGCCAGCACCTCAAGGGGGGCCACAGATACGCAGTATTTT
TRBD1 | TRBJ2-1 | few | TRBV27 | CASSFYPGQGLYNEQFF | TGTGCCAGCAGTTTTTACCCCGGACAGGGTCTCTACAATGAGCAGTTCTTC
- | TRBJ1-4 | - | TRBV18 | CASSPGAGANEKLFF | TGTGCCAGCTCACCGGGTGCGGGGGCTAATGAAAAACTGTTTTTT
- | TRBJ2-1 | - | TRBV5-4 | CASSSTGVHNEQFF | TGTGCCAGCAGCTCAACAGGAGTCCACAATGAGCAGTTCTTC
- | TRBJ2-3 | - | TRBV27 | CASSFVGGSTDTQYF | TGTGCCAGCAGTTTTGTCGGGGGTAGCACAGATACGCAGTATTTT
TRBD1 | TRBJ1-2 | few | TRBV12-5 | CASGLELTGPGGYTF | TGTGCTAGTGGTTTGGAGCTGACAGGGCCGGGAGGCTACACCTTC
- | TRBJ2-2 | - | TRBV13 | CASSLRPLASIGELFF | TGTGCCAGCAGCTTACGTCCTCTAGCGAGTATCGGGGAGCTGTTTTTT
- | TRBJ2-5 | - | TRBV11-2 | CASSSDRVHQETQYF | TGTGCCAGCAGCTCGGACAGAGTACATCAAGAGACCCAGTACTTC
- | TRBJ1-2 | few | TRBV11-2 | CASSLAGAYGYTF | TGTGCCAGCAGCTTAGCCGGCGCCTATGGCTACACCTTC
- | TRBJ1-5 | - | TRBV6-1 | CASSEEVFSNQPQHF | TGTGCCAGCAGTGAAGAGGTTTTTAGCAATCAGCCCCAGCATTTT